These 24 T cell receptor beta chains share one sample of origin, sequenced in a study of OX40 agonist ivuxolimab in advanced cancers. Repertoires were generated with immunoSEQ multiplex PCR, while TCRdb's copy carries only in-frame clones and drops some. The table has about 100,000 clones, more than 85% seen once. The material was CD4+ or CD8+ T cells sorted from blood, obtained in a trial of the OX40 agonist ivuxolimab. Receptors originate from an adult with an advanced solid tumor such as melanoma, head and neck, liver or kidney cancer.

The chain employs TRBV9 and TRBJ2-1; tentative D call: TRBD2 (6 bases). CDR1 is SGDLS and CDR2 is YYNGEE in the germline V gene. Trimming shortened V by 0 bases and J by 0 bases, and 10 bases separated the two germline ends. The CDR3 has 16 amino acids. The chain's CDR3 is CASSVASDSSYNEQFF. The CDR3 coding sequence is TGTGCCAGCAGCGTAGCTAGCGACAGCTCCTACAATGAGCAGTTCTTC.

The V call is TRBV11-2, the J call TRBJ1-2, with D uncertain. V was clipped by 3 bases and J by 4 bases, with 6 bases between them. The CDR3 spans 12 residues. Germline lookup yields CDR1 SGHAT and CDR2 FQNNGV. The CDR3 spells CASSFRSYGYTF. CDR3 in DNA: TGTGCCAGCAGCTTTCGGAGCTATGGCTACACCTTC.

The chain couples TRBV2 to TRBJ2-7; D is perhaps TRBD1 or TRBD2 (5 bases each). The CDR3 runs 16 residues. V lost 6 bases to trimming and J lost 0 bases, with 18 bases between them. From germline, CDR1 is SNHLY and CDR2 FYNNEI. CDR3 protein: CASRVWGSSFSYEQYF. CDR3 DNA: TGTGCCAGCAGGGTGTGGGGGTCCTCCTTCTCCTACGAGCAGTACTTC.

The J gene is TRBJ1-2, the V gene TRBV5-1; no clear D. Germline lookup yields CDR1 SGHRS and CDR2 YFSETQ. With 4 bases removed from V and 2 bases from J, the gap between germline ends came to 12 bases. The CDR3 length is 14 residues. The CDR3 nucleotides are TGCGCCAGCAGCGAGAACGGTGCAAACTATGGCTACACCTTC. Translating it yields CASSENGANYGYTF.

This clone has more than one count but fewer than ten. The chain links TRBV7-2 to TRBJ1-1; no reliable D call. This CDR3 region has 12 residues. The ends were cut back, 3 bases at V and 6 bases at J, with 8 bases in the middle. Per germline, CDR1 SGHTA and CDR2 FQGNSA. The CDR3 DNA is TGTGCCAGCAGCTTCCGGGGAGCTGAAGCTTTCTTT. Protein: CASSFRGAEAFF. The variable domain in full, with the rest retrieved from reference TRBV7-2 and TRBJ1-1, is GAGVSQSPSNKVTEKGKDVELRCDPISGHTALYWYRQSLGQGLEFLIYFQGNSAPDKSGLPSDRFSAERTGGSVSTLTIQRTQQEDSAVYLCASSFRGAEAFFGQGTRLTVV.

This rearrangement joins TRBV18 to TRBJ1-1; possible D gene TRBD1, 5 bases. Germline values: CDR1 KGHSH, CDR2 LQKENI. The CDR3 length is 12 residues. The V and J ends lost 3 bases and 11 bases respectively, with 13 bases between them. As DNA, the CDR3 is TGTGCCAGCTCACCCCGGCAGGGATTGGCTTTCTTT. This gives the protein CASSPRQGLAFF.

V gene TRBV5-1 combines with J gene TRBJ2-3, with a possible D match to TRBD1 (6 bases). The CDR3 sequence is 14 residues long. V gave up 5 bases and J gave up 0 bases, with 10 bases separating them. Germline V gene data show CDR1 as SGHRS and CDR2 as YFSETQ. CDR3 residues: CASRSGTSTDTQYF. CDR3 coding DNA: TGCGCCAGCAGGTCGGGGACAAGCACAGATACGCAGTATTTT. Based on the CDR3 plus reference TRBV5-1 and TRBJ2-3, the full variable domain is KAGVTQTPRYLIKTRGQQVTLSCSPISGHRSVSWYQQTPGQGLQFLFEYFSETQRNKGNFPGRFSGRQFSNSRSEMNVSTLELGDSALYLCASRSGTSTDTQYFGPGTRLTVL.

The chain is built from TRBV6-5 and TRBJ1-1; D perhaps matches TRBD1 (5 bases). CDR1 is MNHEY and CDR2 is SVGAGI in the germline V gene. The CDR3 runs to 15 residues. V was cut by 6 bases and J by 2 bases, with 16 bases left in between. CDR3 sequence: CASRRPGATNTEAFF. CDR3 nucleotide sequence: TGTGCCAGCAGGCGACCCGGGGCAACTAACACTGAAGCTTTCTTT.

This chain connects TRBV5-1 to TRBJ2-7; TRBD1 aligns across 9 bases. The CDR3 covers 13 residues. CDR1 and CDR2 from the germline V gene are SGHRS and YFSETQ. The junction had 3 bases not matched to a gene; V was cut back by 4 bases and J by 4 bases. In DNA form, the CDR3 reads TGCGCCAGCAGCGGACAGGGGCGATACGAGCAGTACTTC. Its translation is CASSGQGRYEQYF.

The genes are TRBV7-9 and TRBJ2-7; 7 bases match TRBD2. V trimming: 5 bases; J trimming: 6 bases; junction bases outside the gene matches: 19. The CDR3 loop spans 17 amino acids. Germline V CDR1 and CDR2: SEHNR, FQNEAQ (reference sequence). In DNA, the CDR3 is TGTGCCAGCAGCAGAGGGCGGATTGGCGGGAGTGATTCCGAGCAGTACTTC. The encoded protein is CASSRGRIGGSDSEQYF.

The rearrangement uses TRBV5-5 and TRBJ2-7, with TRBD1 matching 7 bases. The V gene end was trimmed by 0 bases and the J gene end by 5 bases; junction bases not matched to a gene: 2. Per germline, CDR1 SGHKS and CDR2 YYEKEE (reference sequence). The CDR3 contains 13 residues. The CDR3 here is CASSLGQGDEQYF. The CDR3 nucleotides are TGTGCCAGCAGCTTGGGACAGGGCGACGAGCAGTACTTC.

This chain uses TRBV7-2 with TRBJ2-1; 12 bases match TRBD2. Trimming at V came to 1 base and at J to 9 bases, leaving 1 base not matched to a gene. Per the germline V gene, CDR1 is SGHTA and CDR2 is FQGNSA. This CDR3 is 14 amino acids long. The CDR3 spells CASSLGLAGVEQFF. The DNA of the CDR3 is TGTGCCAGCAGCTTAGGACTAGCGGGAGTTGAGCAGTTCTTC.

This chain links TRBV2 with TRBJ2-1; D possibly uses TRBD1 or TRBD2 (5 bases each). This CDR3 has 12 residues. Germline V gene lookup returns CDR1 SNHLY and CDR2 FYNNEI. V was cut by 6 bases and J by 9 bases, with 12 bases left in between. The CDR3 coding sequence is TGTGCCAGCAGGTCTCCGGGACCTGAGCAGTTCTTC. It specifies CASRSPGPEQFF.

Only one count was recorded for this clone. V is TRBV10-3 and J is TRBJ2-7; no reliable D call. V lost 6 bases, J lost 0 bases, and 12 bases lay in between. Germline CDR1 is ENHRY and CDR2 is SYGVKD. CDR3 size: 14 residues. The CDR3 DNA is TGTGCCATCAGAGAGACGCCTAGCTCCTACGAGCAGTACTTC. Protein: CAIRETPSSYEQYF.

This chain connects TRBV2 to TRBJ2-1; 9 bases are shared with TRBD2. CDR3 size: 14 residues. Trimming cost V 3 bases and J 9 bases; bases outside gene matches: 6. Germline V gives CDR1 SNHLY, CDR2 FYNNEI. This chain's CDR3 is CASSDLAGVGEQFF. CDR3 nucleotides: TGTGCCAGCAGTGATTTAGCGGGAGTAGGTGAGCAGTTCTTC.

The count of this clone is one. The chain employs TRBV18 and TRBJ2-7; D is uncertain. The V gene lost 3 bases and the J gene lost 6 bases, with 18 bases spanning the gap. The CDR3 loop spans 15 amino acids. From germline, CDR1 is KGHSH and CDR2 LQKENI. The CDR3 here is CASSPELDGYSEQYF. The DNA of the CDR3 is TGTGCCAGCTCACCGGAACTTGACGGTTACTCCGAGCAGTACTTC.

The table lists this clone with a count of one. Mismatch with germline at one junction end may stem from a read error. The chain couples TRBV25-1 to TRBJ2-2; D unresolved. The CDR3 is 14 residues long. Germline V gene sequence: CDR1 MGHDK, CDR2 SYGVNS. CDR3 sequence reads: CASTGWGNSGELFF. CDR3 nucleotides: TGTGCCAGCACTGGTTGGGGTAACAGCGGGGAGCTGTTTTTT.

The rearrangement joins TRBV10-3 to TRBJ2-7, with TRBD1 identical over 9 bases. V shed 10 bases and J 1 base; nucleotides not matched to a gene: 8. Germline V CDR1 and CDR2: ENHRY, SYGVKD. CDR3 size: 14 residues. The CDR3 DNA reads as TGTGCCACCACCAACAGGGGGCGTTCCTACGAGCAGTACTTC. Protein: CATTNRGRSYEQYF.

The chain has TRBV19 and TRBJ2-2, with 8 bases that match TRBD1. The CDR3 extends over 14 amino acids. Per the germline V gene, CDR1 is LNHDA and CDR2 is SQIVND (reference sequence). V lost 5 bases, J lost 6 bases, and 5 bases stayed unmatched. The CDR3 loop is CASSYGRGPGELFF. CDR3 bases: TGTGCCAGTAGTTATGGCAGGGGGCCCGGGGAGCTGTTTTTT.

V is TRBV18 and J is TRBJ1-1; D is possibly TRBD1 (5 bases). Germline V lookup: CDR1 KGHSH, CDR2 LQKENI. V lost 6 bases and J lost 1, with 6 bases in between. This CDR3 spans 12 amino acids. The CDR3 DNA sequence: TGTGCCAGCTCGGGGCAGAACACTGAAGCTTTCTTT. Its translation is CASSGQNTEAFF.

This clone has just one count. DNA of the CDR3: TGCGCCAGCAGCTTGCTACAGGGGGCAGATCAGCCCCAGCATTTT. Protein product: CASSLLQGADQPQHF. The chain combines TRBV5-1 with TRBJ1-5, with 9 bases fitting TRBD1. V was pared by 1 base and J by 5 bases, with 4 bases of the junction left unmatched. Looked up from germline, CDR1 is SGHRS and CDR2 is YFSETQ. The CDR3 loop spans 15 amino acids. Using reference TRBV5-1 and TRBJ1-5 for the parts outside the CDR3, the full variable domain is KAGVTQTPRYLIKTRGQQVTLSCSPISGHRSVSWYQQTPGQGLQFLFEYFSETQRNKGNFPGRFSGRQFSNSRSEMNVSTLELGDSALYLCASSLLQGADQPQHFGDGTRLSIL.

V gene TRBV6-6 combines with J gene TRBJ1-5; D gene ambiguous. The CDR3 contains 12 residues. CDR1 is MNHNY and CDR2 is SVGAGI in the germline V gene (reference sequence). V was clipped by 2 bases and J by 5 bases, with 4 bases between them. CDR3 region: CASSYHDQPQHF. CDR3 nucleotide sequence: TGTGCCAGCAGTTACCATGATCAGCCCCAGCATTTT.

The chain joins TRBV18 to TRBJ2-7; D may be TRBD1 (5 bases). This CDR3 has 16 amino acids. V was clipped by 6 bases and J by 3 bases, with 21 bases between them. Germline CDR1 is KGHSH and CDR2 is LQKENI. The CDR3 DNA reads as TGTGCCAGCTCCCTCAAGAGCAGGGAAAAGGGCTACGAGCAGTACTTC. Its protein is CASSLKSREKGYEQYF.

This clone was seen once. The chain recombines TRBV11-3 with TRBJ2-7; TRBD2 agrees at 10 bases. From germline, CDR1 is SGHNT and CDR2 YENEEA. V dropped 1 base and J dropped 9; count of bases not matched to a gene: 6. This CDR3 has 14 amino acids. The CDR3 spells CASSLALAGDGQYF. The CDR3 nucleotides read TGTGCCAGCAGCTTAGCCCTAGCGGGAGACGGGCAGTACTTC.